A single sample gave rise to the 2 T cell receptor beta chains below, sequenced in a study of beta chain features in type 1 diabetes. Of the isolated RNA, all was reverse transcribed, and so the sequenced material was expressed TCRB transcripts. Sequenced by immunoSEQ multiplex PCR; TCRdb stores in-frame clones only, minus some. The top ten clones hold under 8.5% of a sample with about 320,000 clones, about 14% of them seen once. The sample taken for sequencing was central memory CD4+ T cells from blood. These receptors all come from a young man in good health.

This chain links TRBV28 with TRBJ1-4; 7 positions match TRBD1. Germline lookup yields CDR1 MDHEN and CDR2 SYDVKM. Germline trimming cut 3 bases from V and 4 bases from J; bases unmatched to any gene: 8. The CDR3 is 16 residues long. Written as DNA, the CDR3 is TGTGCCAGCAGTTTCGCTGCCAGGGGGGGTAATGAAAAACTGTTTTTT. This translates into CASSFAARGGNEKLFF.

The chain recombines TRBV7-9 with TRBJ1-2; a possible D gene is TRBD1 (5 bases). This CDR3 contains 15 residues. Germline CDR1 and CDR2: SEHNR and FQNEAQ (reference sequence). Trimming removed 5 bases from V and 8 bases from J, with 21 bases in between. The CDR3 region is CASSPRTPRGEGYTF. In DNA form, the CDR3 reads TGTGCCAGCAGCCCGAGGACACCCCGCGGGGAGGGCTACACCTTC.